The TCR beta chain under discussion was sequenced for a study of T-cell reconstitution after alpha-beta-depleted transplantation in children. Trimming stripped 1 base from V and 5 bases from J, with 10 bases between. In germline, CDR1 is SGHRS, CDR2 YFSETQ. The CDR3 has 14 amino acids. Researchers prepared the TCRbeta library using unique molecular identifiers, the study reports. Each CDR3 protein gets one entry after TCRdb re-called the PCR reads with MiXCR. The sample records about 110,000 distinct CDR3 sequences, 9% to 12% being singletons. This receptor was obtained from a boy between 2 and 10 years old with acute lymphoblastic leukemia, due to receive a stem cell transplant. The specimen comprised PBMCs, sampled before TCRalphabeta/CD19-depleted stem cell transplant. The chain couples TRBV5-1 to TRBJ2-1; D is possibly TRBD2 (6 bases). CDR3 sequence: CASSLLASNNEQFF. The CDR3, as DNA: TGCGCCAGCAGCTTGCTAGCGTCCAACAATGAGCAGTTCTTC. The variable domain in full, with the rest retrieved from reference TRBV5-1 and TRBJ2-1, is KAGVTQTPRYLIKTRGQQVTLSCSPISGHRSVSWYQQTPGQGLQFLFEYFSETQRNKGNFPGRFSGRQFSNSRSEMNVSTLELGDSALYLCASSLLASNNEQFFGPGTRLTVL.